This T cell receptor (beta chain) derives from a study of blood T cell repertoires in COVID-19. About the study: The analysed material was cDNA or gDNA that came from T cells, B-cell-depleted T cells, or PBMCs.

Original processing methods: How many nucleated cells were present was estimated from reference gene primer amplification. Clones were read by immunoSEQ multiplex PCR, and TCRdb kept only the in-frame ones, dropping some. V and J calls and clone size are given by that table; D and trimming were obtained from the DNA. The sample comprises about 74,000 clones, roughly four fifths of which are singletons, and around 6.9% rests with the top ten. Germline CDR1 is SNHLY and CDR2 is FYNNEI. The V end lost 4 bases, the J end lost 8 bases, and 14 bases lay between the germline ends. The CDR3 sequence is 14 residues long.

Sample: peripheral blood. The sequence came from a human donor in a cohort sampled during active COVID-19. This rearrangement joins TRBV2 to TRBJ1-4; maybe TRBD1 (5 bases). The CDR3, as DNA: TGTGCCAGCAGTGTTGGCAGGGTGGAAGAAAAACTGTTTTTT. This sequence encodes CASSVGRVEEKLFF.